This TCR beta chain was obtained from a study of cytomegalovirus exposure and HLA in healthy donors. With 4 bases clipped from V and 0 bases from J, the junction kept 7 bases outside the gene matches. Germline CDR1 and CDR2: SGHRS and YFSETQ. CDR3 length equals 16 residues. Sequenced by immunoSEQ multiplex PCR; TCRdb stores in-frame clones only, minus some. Seen here are around 52,000 clones, approximately 85% observed once, and the top ten hold about 6.7%. This sequence was found in a woman aged 25 to 45 in good health and CMV-seronegative. The chain is built from TRBV5-1 and TRBJ1-1; 9 bases agree with TRBD1. The sample consisted of PBMCs. CDR3 coding DNA: TGCGCCAGCAGCACGACAGGGGGAAGGGTGAACACTGAAGCTTTCTTT. This codes for CASSTTGGRVNTEAFF.